The 10 T cell receptor beta chains listed next were all sequenced from one sample in a study of Ad26.COV2.S vaccination and SARS-CoV-2 variants. Clones were read by immunoSEQ multiplex PCR, and TCRdb kept only the in-frame ones, dropping some. The table shows about 680,000 clones, with 80% to 90% occurring only once. Treatment specified: over 15 received Ad26.COV2.S at low or high dose, single or two shots; about 5 received placebo; per-sample allocation not given. After the first vaccine or placebo injection, samples were drawn on day 63. Here the sequenced sample was peripheral blood, taken in a trial of Ad26.COV2.S vaccine versus placebo. Every receptor here comes from a person aged 18-60 years who received the Ad26.COV2.S COVID-19 vaccine or a placebo.

The chain combines TRBV4-3 with TRBJ2-2; D gene unclear. In germline, CDR1 is LGHNA, CDR2 YSLEER. The CDR3 is 13 amino acids. Trimming took off 3 bases at V and 4 bases at J, with 6 bases between the two ends. The CDR3 loop reads CASSQRTTGELFF. The DNA for the CDR3 is TGCGCCAGCAGCCAGAGGACCACCGGGGAGCTGTTTTTT.

The chain uses TRBV3-1 (or the pseudogene TRBV3-2) and TRBJ1-2, with 8 nucleotides matching TRBD1. Germline V gives CDR1 LGHDT, CDR2 YNNKEL (reference sequence). This CDR3 region has 14 residues. V lost 4 bases, J lost 5 bases, and 6 bases stayed unmatched. CDR3 coding DNA: TGTGCCAGCAGCCCCTTTACAGGGGGATATGGCTACACCTTC. It specifies CASSPFTGGYGYTF.

This clone was picked up a small number of times. V usage is TRBV7-9 and J usage is TRBJ2-7; tentative D call: TRBD1 (6 bases). This CDR3 contains 14 residues. The V end lost 3 bases, the J end lost 2 bases, and 11 bases lay between the germline ends. Looked up from germline, CDR1 is SEHNR and CDR2 is FQNEAQ (reference sequence). CDR3 region: CASSFTGSPYEQYF. The CDR3 bases are TGTGCCAGCAGCTTTACAGGGAGCCCCTACGAGCAGTACTTC. The variable domain in full, completed from reference TRBV7-9 and TRBJ2-7, reads DTGVSQNPRHKITKRGQNVTFRCDPISEHNRLYWYRQTLGQGPEFLTYFQNEAQLEKSRLLSDRFSAERPKGSFSTLEIQRTEQGDSAMYLCASSFTGSPYEQYFGPGTRLTVT.

This clone appeared once. The chain combines TRBV27 with TRBJ2-3; D may correspond to TRBD1 or TRBD2 (5 bases each). Germline V gene data show CDR1 as MNHEY and CDR2 as SMNVEV (reference sequence). Trimming took off 7 bases at V and 3 bases at J, with 20 bases between the two ends. CDR3 length equals 16 residues. CDR3 protein: CASTSRGESATDTQYF. Here the CDR3 DNA reads TGTGCCAGCACCTCCCGAGGGGAATCGGCGACAGATACGCAGTATTTT.

The gene calls are TRBV13 and TRBJ2-4; possibly TRBD2 for D (5 bases). CDR1 is PRHDT, CDR2 FYEKMQ, per germline (reference sequence). The CDR3 runs 14 residues. Trimming removed 2 bases at V and 1 base at J, with 6 bases between. The CDR3 here is CASSLREAKNIQYF. CDR3 nucleotide sequence: TGTGCCAGCAGCTTAAGGGAGGCCAAAAACATTCAGTACTTC.

About this clone: Other DNA variants within this sample encode the same CDR3. V usage is TRBV19 and J usage is TRBJ2-5; 10 bases line up with TRBD1. With 3 bases clipped from V and 4 bases from J, the junction kept 2 bases outside the gene matches. This CDR3 has 14 amino acids. Germline CDR1 LNHDA, CDR2 SQIVND (reference sequence). The CDR3 is CASSIGQGGETQYF. CDR3 bases: TGTGCCAGTAGTATCGGACAGGGGGGAGAGACCCAGTACTTC.

The chain couples TRBV7-2 to TRBJ2-5, with 11 bases aligning to TRBD2. The CDR3 covers 17 residues. Germline CDR1 is SGHTA and CDR2 is FQGNSA. Germline trimming cut 1 base from V and 3 bases from J; bases unmatched to any gene: 7. In DNA form, the CDR3 reads TGTGCCAGCAGCTTAGGGCTAGCGGGAGGTTCGAAAGAGACCCAGTACTTC. This gives the protein CASSLGLAGGSKETQYF.

V usage is TRBV30 and J usage is TRBJ2-2; unclear D gene. CDR3 length: 13 residues. The germline V gene encodes CDR1 GTSNPN and CDR2 SVGIG (reference sequence). V was pared by 2 bases and J by 4 bases, with 8 bases between. Written as DNA, the CDR3 is TGTGCCTGGAGTCTAAGTGGCACCGGGGAGCTGTTTTTT. This gives the protein CAWSLSGTGELFF.

The rearrangement joins TRBV9 to TRBJ2-7; 7 positions match TRBD1. Trimming at V came to 2 bases and at J to 3 bases, leaving 11 bases not matched to a gene. CDR3 length equals 16 residues. CDR1 and CDR2 from the germline V gene are SGDLS and YYNGEE. The CDR3 bases are TGTGCCAGCAGCGTGGCCGGGACAGAGGCTTTCTACGAGCAGTACTTC. It translates to CASSVAGTEAFYEQYF.

The chain is built from TRBV20-1 and TRBJ2-1, with unresolved D. The CDR3 is 12 residues long. The germline gives CDR1 DFQATT, CDR2 SNEGSKA (reference sequence). Trimming stripped 6 bases from V and 8 bases from J, with 14 bases between. This CDR3 is CSASPRLDEQFF. DNA for the CDR3: TGCAGTGCCAGTCCTAGACTTGATGAGCAGTTCTTC.